This T cell receptor gamma chain was retrieved from a study of gamma-delta chains in newborns, infants, children. Overall study context: Microbial exposure reportedly drives polyclonal innate γδ T cell expansion after birth.

This CDR3 has 17 residues. Germline V gene lookup returns CDR1 GITISATS and CDR2 ISYDGTV (reference sequence). The junction had 10 bases not matched to a gene; V was cut back by 4 bases and J by 7 bases. TCRdb reanalysed the reads with CATT. The sample contains roughly 1,000 gamma-chain clones, 3.5% to 5% of which appear only once. The rearrangement joins TRGV9 to TRGJP. The source is a child who was a newborn, infant or young child, either healthy, febrile or measles-vaccinated (not recorded which). The sample consisted of blood. The CDR3 loop is CALWDPARELGKKIKVF. In nucleotides, the CDR3 is TGTGCCTTGTGGGATCCCGCAAGGGAGTTGGGCAAAAAAATCAAGGTATTT.